Here is one TCR beta chain with its context. Its antigen target is currently unknown. No base quality values were provided; no much bigger clone lies one nucleotide off. The data derive from a study of cytomegalovirus exposure and HLA in healthy donors (dated by TCRdb to the late 2010s). Some background on the complete study: An earlier analysis of around 600 of the donors reported more than 250 Gb of sequence data and 117 million unique TCR beta sequences from approximately 180 million T cells. The study used immunosequencing to profile the T cell repertoires of about 670 subjects and linked those repertoires to cytomegalovirus serostatus. Donor age, sex, ethnicity and CMV serostatus were compiled together with the repertoire data. All discovery cohort repertoires had been generated using a single sequencing platform. The number of typed donors differed by locus: roughly 629-640 for A, B, C, DRB1 and DQB1; 500 to 550 for DQA1; 606 for DPA1; and 400 to 480 for DPB1. Genome-wide SNP genotypes for about 60% of the 666 donors were used in a later genetic analysis, which treated that subset as a discovery cohort. Because of strong linkage in the cohort, five DR-DQ haplotypes were treated as single units for association and clustering. A later analysis re-analyzed previously published TCR beta repertoires from 500 to 700 donors and added high-resolution HLA genotyping to study TCR occurrence patterns. HLA typing included class I and class II loci at four-digit resolution. The study combined high-throughput TCR immunosequencing, statistical association of individual TCRs with disease status, and machine learning to predict cytomegalovirus infection status. Roughly 300 gigabases of sequencing data and approximately 80 million unique TCR sequences were included in an early release covering several hundred HLA-typed donors. On average, around 230,000 unique TCR beta nucleotide sequences were sequenced per donor among roughly 430 genotyped donors of the cohort, with roughly 18% of those sequences being non-productive. An earlier analysis of 587 of the donors used high-throughput TCR beta sequencing to judge whether each TCR beta V gene segment behaved as functional or pseudogenic. The study aimed to test whether signatures of past pathogen exposure could be identified by cataloging public T cell receptors. The genetic ancestry cluster associated with self-reported Caucasian donors included 81% of the roughly 390 genotyped donors. In the later analysis, no new phenotypic data were used to find candidate immune exposures; instead, reliance was placed on TCR beta sequences and their occurrence across donors. Along with the approximately 670-subject first cohort, a separate validation cohort of over 90 different subjects was used. Broader findings and caveats from the paper: In a later analysis, TCR association rates were found to vary across HLA loci, with the most associated TCRs seen for DRB1 alleles and the fewest for HLA-C alleles. Cytomegalovirus status was reported to be diagnosed by the classifier with high specificity and sensitivity in both the original and validation cohorts. While some public TCRs were present in many individuals, most TCR sequences turned up only very rarely across donors. V-gene and J-gene trimming of TCR beta chains was associated with a missense DCLRE1C variant in a later genetic analysis, and the association was replicated in an independent cohort. The only immune exposure information available for the cohort was CMV serostatus. In an earlier analysis of approximately 590 of the donors, most TCR beta V segments appeared in productive rearrangements about 87% or about 30% of the time, broadly matching IMGT annotations. Roughly uniform sequencing depth across donors was assumed in presence/absence analyses, although this assumption may not hold. In this cohort, only TCR beta chains were sequenced, and detectable features were limited by the absence of alpha or paired-chain data. The study listed 170 or so TCR beta chains as associated with cytomegalovirus. A later analysis associated 16,951 TCR beta sequences with specific HLA alleles at a false discovery rate of 0.05. A further reported finding was that TCR beta sequences accurately predicted the HLA-A and HLA-B alleles for most subjects in the first cohort. Compared with equally common non-associated chains, HLA-associated TCR beta chains in a later analysis were more clonally expanded and had lower generation probabilities. Linkage disequilibrium might explain the correlated functional status among segregating V segments, but an unknown experimental factor could not be ruled out. Because the 87-base-pair reads could not distinguish some IMGT-functional V segments, including TRBV6-2 and TRBV6-3, those segments were excluded. A few of the identified cytomegalovirus-associated TCR beta chains were confirmed in vitro to be specific for cytomegalovirus antigens. Because counts were too low, 15 to 20 rarely observed V segments, including chromosome 9 orphons, were excluded from the earlier analysis of roughly 580 of the donors. Because HLA typing was unavailable for some donors at each locus, only the typed subset was used in association tests. According to a later analysis, parvovirus B19, influenza, CMV and Epstein-Barr virus appeared linked to several top co-occurrence clusters. Strong co-occurrence of HLA alleles, especially DR and DQ, made assigning TCR associations to individual alleles difficult. A group of highly shared sequence variants was considered likely to be a technical artifact of the sequencing pipeline. It was suggested by the authors that the approach could potentially be generalized to other disease states and immunological phenotypes. According to a later analysis, most CMV-associated TCR beta chains appeared to be HLA-restricted, and the HLA associations seemed to be driven largely by CMV exposure. In a later genetic analysis, fewer N-insertions in productive TCRs were reported among donors in an Asian-associated ancestry cluster than the approximately 710-donor mean.

The library was built by means of the immunoSEQ multiplex PCR assay. For the multiplex PCR, a mixture combining 60 forward primers for TCR Vbeta segments and 13 reverse primers for TCR Jbeta segments was used. Amplification of the CDR3 region of rearranged TCR beta genes was performed with a multiplex PCR assay on genomic DNA. The amplified TCR beta libraries were sequenced on the Illumina HiSeq System as 87-base-pair reads. The paper's processing steps were these. In a later analysis, some 80 million unique TCR beta chains were counted across the roughly 700 repertoires, and roughly 11 million of these chains were shared by at least two donors. To remove PCR and sequencing errors, raw reads were error-corrected and collapsed into unique sequences using a nearest-neighbor algorithm that merged closely related sequences. Alignment of CDR3 sequences to IMGT reference sequences was used to assign V, D and J gene segments. For a sequence to be retained, a match of at least six nucleotides to both a V gene segment and a J gene segment was required. Rearrangements were called productive when the CDR3 lacked stop codons and stayed in frame with V and J; all others were non-productive. CDR3 was defined according to IMGT convention as the region running from the second conserved V-encoded cysteine to the conserved J-encoded phenylalanine. The earlier analysis of about 610 of the donors excluded any sequence lacking an unambiguous match to a single V gene segment. An earlier analysis of a few hundred of the donors called V segments functional above 56.7% productive rearrangements and segregating when the between-donor standard deviation exceeded 5%. A statistical classification framework was built to diagnose cytomegalovirus status from the catalog of TCR beta chain sequences. In a later analysis, V and J genes were assigned by comparing TCR nucleotide sequences against IMGT/GENE-DB human TR gene sequences. In a later analysis, CDR3 sequences and most-parsimonious VDJ recombination scenarios were assigned using the TCRdist pipeline. In a later analysis, each TCR beta chain was defined by its CDR3 amino acid sequence together with its V-gene family, and reads lacking a unique V-gene family were excluded. As a way to deal with suspected cross-contamination and a sequencing artifact, a later analysis dropped approximately 570 nucleotide sequences that were highly shared and had low generation probability. For each public chain, a later analysis derived a clonal expansion index from normalized ranks of inferred template counts within each repertoire. In a later analysis, generation probabilities were computed using a VDJ recombination model fitted to out-of-frame rearrangements, and the results were checked against IGoR. In a later analysis, hypergeometric tests were used to score TCR-TCR, TCR-HLA and TCR-CMV co-occurrence, with a repertoire-size bias correction applied to TCR pairs. False discovery rates were estimated in a later analysis by permuting HLA or CMV assignments 20 times. In a later analysis, co-occurring TCRs were grouped using DBSCAN, with TCRdist sequence similarity added in when clustering inside HLA-allele-positive subsets. Co-occurrence clustering excluded repertoires with fewer than 30,000 or more than 120,000 public chains, plus five with anomalous nucleotide sharing. As stored in TCRdb, this immuneACCESS dataset retains in-frame rearrangements with V and J assigned. A fraction of the clones does not appear; measured against another copy, unresolved V genes explain less than half of the discrepancy, and the remainder lacks a known reason. V and J calls and clone size follow that table, whereas D and trimming were derived from the DNA. This sample is represented by about 180,000 clones; approximately 81% of them were singletons. In total, the top ten clones hold 2% to 2.5% of the sample.

The CDR3 holds 15 amino acids from the cysteine to the phenylalanine. Only the CDR3 portion is preserved as DNA: 45 bases, with reading frame beginning at the first base. A distance of 9 bases separates the germline ends of V and J, which lose 0 bases and 1 base respectively. CDR1 and CDR2 are drawn from the germline V gene: LGHNA, YSLEER. In total, 630 or so healthy bone marrow donors made up the cohort. All cohort members were sampled while nominally healthy, although unrecorded immune exposures were likely present. The donor was CMV seronegative and belonged to the group of several hundred seronegative cohort members. A peripheral blood sample was collected from each donor, and TCR beta sequencing was performed on peripheral blood mononuclear cells. The Qiagen DNeasy Blood Extraction Kit was used to extract genomic DNA from the blood cell samples.

This TCR was sampled from a woman under 40 in good health and CMV-seronegative. Sequencing was performed on PBMCs. The receptor chain draws on TRBV4-3 and TRBJ1-1; TRBD1 is a weak D gene call, 6 bases matching. The DNA sequence is given as TGCGCCAGCAGCCAAGATCGGGGGGCGAACACTGAAGCTTTCTTT. This translates into CASSQDRGANTEAFF.